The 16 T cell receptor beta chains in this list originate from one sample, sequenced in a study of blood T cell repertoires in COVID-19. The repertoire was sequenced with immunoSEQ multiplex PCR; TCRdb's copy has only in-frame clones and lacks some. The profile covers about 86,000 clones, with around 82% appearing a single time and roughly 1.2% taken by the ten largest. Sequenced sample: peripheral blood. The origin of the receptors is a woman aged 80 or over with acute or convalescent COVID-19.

In DNA form, the CDR3 reads TGCGCCAGCAGCCCTCGGACAGAAGAAGAGACCCAGTACTTC. Amino acids: CASSPRTEEETQYF. J is TRBJ2-5 and V is TRBV5-1; tentatively, D is TRBD1 (6 bases). Trimming cost V 4 bases and J 3 bases, with 13 bases left between them. The CDR3 is 14 residues long. Per the germline V gene, CDR1 is SGHRS and CDR2 is YFSETQ.

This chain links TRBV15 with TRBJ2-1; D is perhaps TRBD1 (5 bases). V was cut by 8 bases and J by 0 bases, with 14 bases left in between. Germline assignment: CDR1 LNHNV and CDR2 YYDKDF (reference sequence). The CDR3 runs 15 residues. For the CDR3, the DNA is TGTGCCACCTCACTCGACAGACTCTCCTACAATGAGCAGTTCTTC. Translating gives CATSLDRLSYNEQFF.

CDR3 protein: CASSSGGTVPGNTIYF. The CDR3 nucleotides are TGTGCCAGCAGCTCTGGGGGGACGGTTCCTGGAAACACCATATATTTT. V is TRBV5-4 and J is TRBJ1-3; perhaps TRBD1 as D (5 bases). Germline V gives CDR1 SGHNT, CDR2 YYREEE (reference sequence). The CDR3 has 16 amino acids. V was clipped by 3 bases and J by 2 bases, with 15 bases between them.

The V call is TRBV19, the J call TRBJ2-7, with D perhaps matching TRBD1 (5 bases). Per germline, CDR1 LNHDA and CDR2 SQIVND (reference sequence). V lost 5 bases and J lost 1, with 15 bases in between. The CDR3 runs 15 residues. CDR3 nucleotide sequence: TGTGCCAGTAGTGCAGATCGACAGTTTTCCTACGAGCAGTACTTC. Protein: CASSADRQFSYEQYF.

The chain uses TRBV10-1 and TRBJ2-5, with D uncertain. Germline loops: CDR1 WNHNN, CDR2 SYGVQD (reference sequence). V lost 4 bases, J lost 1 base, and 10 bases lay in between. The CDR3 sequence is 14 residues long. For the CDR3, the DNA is TGCGCCAGCAGTGGACAAGGATTCCAAGAGACCCAGTACTTC. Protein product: CASSGQGFQETQYF.

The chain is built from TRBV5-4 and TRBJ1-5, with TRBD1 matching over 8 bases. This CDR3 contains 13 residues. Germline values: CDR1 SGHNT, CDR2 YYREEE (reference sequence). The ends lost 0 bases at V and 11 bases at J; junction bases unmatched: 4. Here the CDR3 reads CASSLDRGTSQHF. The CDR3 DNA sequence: TGTGCCAGCAGCTTGGACAGGGGGACGTCCCAGCATTTT. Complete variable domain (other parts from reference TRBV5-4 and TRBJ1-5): ETGVTQSPTHLIKTRGQQVTLRCSSQSGHNTVSWYQQALGQGPQFIFQYYREEENGRGNFPPRFSGLQFPNYSSELNVNALELDDSALYLCASSLDRGTSQHFGDGTRLSIL.

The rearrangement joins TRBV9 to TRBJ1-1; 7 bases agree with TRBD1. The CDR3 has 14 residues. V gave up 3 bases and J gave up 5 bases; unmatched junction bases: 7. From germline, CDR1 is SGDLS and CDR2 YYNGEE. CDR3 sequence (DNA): TGTGCCAGCAGCGGTACAGGGGAGATTACTGAAGCTTTCTTT. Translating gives CASSGTGEITEAFF.

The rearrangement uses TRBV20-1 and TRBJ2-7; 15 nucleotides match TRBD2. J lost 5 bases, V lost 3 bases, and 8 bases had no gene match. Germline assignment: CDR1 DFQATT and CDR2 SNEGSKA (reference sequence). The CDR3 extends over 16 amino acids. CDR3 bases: TGCAGTGCTAGTAGGGGACTAGCGGGAGGCCCCCACGAGCAGTACTTC. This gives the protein CSASRGLAGGPHEQYF.

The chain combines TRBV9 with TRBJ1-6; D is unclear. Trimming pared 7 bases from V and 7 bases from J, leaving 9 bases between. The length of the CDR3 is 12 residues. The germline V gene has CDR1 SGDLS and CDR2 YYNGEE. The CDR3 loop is CASQALNSPLHF. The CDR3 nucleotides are TGTGCCAGCCAAGCTCTCAATTCACCCCTCCACTTT.

DNA for the CDR3: TGTGCCAGTAGTATCCGGGAAACCGTTTTCGATAACTATGGCTACACCTTC. Translated, it gives CASSIRETVFDNYGYTF. The rearrangement joins TRBV19 to TRBJ1-2; D not resolved. The CDR3 is 17 amino acids. Germline-derived CDR1 and CDR2 are LNHDA and SQIVND (reference sequence). Trimming took 3 bases from V and 1 from J, leaving 18 bases between them. Filled out from reference TRBV19 and TRBJ1-2, the complete variable domain reads DGGITQSPKYLFRKEGQNVTLSCEQNLNHDAMYWYRQDPGQGLRLIYYSQIVNDFQKGDIAEGYSVSREKKESFPLTVTSAQKNPTAFYLCASSIRETVFDNYGYTFGSGTRLTVV.

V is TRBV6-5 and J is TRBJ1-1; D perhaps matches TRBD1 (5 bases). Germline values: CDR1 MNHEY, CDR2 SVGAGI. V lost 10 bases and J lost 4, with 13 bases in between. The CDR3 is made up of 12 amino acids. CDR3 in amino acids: CATVGGVTEAFF. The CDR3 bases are TGTGCCACCGTGGGGGGTGTCACTGAAGCTTTCTTT.

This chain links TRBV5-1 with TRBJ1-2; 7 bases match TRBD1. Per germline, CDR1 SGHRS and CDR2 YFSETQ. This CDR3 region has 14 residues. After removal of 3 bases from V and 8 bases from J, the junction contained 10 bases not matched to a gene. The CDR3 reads CASSSLGTVEGYTF. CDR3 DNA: TGCGCCAGCAGCTCGCTCGGGACAGTTGAGGGCTACACCTTC.

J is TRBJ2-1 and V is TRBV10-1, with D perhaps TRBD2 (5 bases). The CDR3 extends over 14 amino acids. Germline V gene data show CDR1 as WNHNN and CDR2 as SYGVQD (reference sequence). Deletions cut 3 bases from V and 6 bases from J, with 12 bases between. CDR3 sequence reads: CASSDGLALNEQFF. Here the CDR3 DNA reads TGCGCCAGCAGTGACGGGCTAGCCCTCAATGAGCAGTTCTTC.

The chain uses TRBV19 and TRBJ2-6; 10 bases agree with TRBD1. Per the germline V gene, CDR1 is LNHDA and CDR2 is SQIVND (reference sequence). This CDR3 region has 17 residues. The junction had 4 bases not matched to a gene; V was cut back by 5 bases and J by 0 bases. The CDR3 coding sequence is TGTGCCAGTAGTTTGACAGGGGGCCGCTCTGGGGCCAACGTCCTGACTTTC. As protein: CASSLTGGRSGANVLTF.

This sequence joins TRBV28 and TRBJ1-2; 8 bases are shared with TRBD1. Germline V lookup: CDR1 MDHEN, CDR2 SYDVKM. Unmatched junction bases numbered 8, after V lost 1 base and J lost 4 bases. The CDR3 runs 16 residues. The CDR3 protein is CASSLLGRGLGYGYTF. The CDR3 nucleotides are TGTGCCAGCAGTTTATTGGGCAGGGGGCTAGGCTATGGCTACACCTTC.

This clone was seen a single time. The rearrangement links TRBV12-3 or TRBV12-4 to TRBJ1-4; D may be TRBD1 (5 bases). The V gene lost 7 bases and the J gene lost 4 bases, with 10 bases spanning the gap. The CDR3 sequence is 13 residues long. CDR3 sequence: CASIKGFNEKLFF. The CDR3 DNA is TGTGCCAGCATCAAGGGGTTTAATGAAAAACTGTTTTTT.